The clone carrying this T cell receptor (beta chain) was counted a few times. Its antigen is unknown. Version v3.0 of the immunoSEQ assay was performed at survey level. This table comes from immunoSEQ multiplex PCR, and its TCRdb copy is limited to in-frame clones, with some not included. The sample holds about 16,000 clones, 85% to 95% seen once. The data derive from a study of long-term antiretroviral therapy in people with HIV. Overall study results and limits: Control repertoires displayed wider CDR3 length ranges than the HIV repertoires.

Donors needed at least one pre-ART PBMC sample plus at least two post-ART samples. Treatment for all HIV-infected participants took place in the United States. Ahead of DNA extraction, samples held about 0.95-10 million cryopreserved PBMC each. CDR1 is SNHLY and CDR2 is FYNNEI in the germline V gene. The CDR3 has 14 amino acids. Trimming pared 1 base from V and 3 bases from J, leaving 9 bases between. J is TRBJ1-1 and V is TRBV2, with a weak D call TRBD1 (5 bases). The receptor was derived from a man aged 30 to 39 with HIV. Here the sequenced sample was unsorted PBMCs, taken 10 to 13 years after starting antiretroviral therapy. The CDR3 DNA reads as TGTGCCAGCAGTGAAGGGCCGGGGGACACTGAAGCTTTCTTT. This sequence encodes CASSEGPGDTEAFF.